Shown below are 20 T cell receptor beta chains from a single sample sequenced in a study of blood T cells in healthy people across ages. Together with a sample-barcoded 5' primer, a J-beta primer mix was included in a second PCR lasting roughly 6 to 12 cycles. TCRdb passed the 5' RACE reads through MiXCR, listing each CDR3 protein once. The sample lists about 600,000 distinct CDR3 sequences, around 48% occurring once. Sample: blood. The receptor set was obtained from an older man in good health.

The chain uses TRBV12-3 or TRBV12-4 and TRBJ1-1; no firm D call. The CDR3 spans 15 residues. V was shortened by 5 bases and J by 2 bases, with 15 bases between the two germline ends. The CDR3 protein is CASSRGQVRNTEAFF. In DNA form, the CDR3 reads TGTGCCAGCAGTCGTGGCCAAGTGAGAAACACTGAAGCTTTCTTT.

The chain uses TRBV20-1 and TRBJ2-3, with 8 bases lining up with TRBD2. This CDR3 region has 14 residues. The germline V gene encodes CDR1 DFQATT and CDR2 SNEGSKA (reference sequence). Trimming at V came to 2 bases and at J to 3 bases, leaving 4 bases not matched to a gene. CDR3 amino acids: CSARRSGGTDTQYF. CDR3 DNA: TGCAGTGCTAGAAGGTCGGGGGGGACAGATACGCAGTATTTT.

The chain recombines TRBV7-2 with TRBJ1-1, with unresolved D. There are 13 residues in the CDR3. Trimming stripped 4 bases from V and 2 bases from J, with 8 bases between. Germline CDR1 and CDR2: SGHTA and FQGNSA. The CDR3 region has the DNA TGTGCCAGCAGCTCGCACAGCAACACTGAAGCTTTCTTT. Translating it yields CASSSHSNTEAFF.

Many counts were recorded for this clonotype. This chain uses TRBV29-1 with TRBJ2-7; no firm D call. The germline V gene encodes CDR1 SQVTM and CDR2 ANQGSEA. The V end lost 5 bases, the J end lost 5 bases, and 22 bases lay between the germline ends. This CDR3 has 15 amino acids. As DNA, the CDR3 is TGCAGCGTTACAAATACGGGCCACGTCGGGCACGAGCAGTACTTC. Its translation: CSVTNTGHVGHEQYF.

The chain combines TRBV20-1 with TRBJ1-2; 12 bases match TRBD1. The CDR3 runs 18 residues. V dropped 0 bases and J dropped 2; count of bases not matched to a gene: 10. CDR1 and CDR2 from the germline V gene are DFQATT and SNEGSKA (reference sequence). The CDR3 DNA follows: TGCAGTGCTAGAGACTTAATCCCGGGGACAGGGGGCAACTATGGCTACACCTTC. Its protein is CSARDLIPGTGGNYGYTF.

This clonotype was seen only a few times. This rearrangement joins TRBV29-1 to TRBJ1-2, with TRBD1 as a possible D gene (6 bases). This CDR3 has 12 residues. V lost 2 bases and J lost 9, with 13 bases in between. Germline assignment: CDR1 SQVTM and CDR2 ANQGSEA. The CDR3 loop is CSVESQGGSYTF. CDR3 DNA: TGCAGCGTTGAATCTCAAGGGGGAAGCTACACCTTC.

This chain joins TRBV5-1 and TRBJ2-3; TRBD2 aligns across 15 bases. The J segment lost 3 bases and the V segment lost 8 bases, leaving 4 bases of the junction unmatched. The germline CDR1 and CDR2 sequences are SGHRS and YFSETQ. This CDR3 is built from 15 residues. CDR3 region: CASRTSGRGTDTQYF. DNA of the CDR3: TGCGCCAGTAGGACTAGCGGGAGGGGGACAGATACGCAGTATTTT.

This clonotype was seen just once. The DNA for the CDR3 is TGTGCCAGCAGCCAAGTCGATGGGGCGAACACCATATATTTT. Translating gives CASSQVDGANTIYF. The chain combines TRBV3-1 with TRBJ1-3, with a tentative D call TRBD1 (5 bases). The CDR3 is 14 amino acids. With 1 base removed from V and 7 bases from J, the gap between germline ends came to 11 bases. The germline gives CDR1 LGHDT, CDR2 YNNKEL (reference sequence).

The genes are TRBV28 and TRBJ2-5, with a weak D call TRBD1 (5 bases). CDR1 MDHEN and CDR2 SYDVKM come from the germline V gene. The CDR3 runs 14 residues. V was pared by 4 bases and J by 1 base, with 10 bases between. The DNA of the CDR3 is TGTGCCAGCAGTTCTGGGGCAATCCAAGAGACCCAGTACTTC. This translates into CASSSGAIQETQYF.

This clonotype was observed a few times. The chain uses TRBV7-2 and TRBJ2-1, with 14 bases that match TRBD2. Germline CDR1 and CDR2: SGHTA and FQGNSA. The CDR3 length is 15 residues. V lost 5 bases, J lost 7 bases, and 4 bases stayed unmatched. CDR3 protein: CASSRTSGGMNEQFF. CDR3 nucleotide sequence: TGTGCCAGCAGCAGGACTAGCGGGGGGATGAATGAGCAGTTCTTC.

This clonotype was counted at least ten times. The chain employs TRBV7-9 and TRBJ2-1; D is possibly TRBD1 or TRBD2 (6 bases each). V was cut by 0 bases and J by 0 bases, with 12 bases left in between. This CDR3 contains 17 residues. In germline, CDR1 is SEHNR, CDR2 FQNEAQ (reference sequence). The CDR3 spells CASSLAGGGSSYNEQFF. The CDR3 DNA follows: TGTGCCAGCAGCTTAGCCGGAGGGGGGAGCTCCTACAATGAGCAGTTCTTC.

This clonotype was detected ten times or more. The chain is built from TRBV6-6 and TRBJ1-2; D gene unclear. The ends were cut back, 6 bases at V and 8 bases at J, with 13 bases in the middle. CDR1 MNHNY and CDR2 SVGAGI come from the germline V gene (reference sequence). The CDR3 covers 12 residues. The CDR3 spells CASSPDIYGYTF. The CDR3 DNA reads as TGTGCCAGCAGCCCCGACATATACGGCTACACCTTC.

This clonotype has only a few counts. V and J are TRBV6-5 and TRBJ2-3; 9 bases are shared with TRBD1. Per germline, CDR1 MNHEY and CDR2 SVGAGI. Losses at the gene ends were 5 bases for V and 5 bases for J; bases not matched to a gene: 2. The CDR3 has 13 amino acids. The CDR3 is CASSPDRGDTQYF. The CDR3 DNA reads TGTGCCAGCAGTCCGGACAGGGGAGATACGCAGTATTTT.

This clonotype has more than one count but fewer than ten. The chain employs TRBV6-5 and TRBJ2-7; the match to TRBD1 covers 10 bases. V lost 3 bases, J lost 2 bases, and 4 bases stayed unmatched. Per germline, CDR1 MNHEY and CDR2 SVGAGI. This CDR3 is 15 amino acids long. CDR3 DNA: TGTGCCAGCAGTTATGGGGGACAGGGGACCTACGAGCAGTACTTC. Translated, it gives CASSYGGQGTYEQYF.

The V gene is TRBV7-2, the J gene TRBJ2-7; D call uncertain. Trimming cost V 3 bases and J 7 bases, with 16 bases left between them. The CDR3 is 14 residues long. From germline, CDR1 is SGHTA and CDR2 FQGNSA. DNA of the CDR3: TGTGCCAGCAGCTTTATCATAGGAAGCAATGAGCAGTACTTC. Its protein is CASSFIIGSNEQYF.

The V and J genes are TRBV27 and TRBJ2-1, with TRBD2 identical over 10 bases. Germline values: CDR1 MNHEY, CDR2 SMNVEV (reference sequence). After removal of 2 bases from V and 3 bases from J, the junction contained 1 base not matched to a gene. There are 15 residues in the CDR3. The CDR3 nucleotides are TGTGCCAGCAGTTTAGAGCGGGAGGGCTACAATGAGCAGTTCTTC. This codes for CASSLEREGYNEQFF.

Written as DNA, the CDR3 is TGTGCCAGCAGTTCCCAGGGGACAGCCAAGCAGCCCCAGCATTTT. It yields the protein CASSSQGTAKQPQHF. This chain links TRBV6-6 with TRBJ1-5, with 7 bases identical to TRBD1. Germline V gene sequence: CDR1 MNHNY, CDR2 SVGAGI (reference sequence). V gave up 4 bases and J gave up 7 bases; unmatched junction bases: 10. The CDR3 totals 15 residues.

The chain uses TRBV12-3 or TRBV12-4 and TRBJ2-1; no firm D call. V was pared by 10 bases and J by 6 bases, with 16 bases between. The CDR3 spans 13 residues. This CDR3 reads CATKGFSTNEQFF. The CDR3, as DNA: TGTGCCACCAAGGGCTTCTCTACCAATGAGCAGTTCTTC.

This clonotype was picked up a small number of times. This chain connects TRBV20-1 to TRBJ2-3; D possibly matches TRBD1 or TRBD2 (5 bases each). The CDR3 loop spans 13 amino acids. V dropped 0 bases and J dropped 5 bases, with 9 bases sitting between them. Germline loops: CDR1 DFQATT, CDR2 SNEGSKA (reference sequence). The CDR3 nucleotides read TGCAGTGCTAGAGATTGGGACGGAGATACGCAGTATTTT. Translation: CSARDWDGDTQYF.

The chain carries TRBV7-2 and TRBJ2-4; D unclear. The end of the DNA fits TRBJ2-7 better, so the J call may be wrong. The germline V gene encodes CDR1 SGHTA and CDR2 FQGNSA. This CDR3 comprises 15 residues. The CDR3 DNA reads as TGTGCCAGCAGCTTACGTCTAGTAGGCGGCTACGAGCAGTACTTC. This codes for CASSLRLVGGYEQYF.